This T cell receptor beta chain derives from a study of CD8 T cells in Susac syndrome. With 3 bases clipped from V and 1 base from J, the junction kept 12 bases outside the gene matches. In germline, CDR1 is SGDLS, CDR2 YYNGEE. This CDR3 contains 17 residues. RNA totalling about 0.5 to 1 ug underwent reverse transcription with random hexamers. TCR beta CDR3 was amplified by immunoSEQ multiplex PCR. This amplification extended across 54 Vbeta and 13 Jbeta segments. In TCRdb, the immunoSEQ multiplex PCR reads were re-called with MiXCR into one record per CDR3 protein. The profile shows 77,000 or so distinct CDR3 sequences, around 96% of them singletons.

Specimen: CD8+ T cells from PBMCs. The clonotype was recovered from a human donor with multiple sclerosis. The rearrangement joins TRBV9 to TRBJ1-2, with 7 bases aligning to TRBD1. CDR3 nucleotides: TGTGCCAGCAGCGCGCGACAGGGAATTACAGATAACTATGGCTACACCTTC. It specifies CASSARQGITDNYGYTF.